This T cell receptor beta chain was observed in a study of T cell repertoires in cytomegalovirus infection. Across the whole study: Indications of both CMV infection and matching HLA type were provided by public TCR beta signatures. The study, taken as a whole, reports: Carriage of CMV together with the relevant HLA was identifiable through cumulative public TCR beta family frequency. The study found HLA-C-restricted CMV-specific TCR beta clonotypes dominating the ex vivo response.

This clonotype was recorded a few times. Its antigen is as yet unknown. A single record per CDR3 protein comes from TCRdb applying MiXCR to the reads. The sample consists of around 900,000 distinct CDR3 sequences, roughly 30% of them appearing once. There are 15 residues in the CDR3. Germline V gene sequence: CDR1 ENHRY, CDR2 SYGVKD. Trimming removed 3 bases at V and 2 bases at J, with 12 bases between. This TCR derives from a human donor in good health (CMV status not recorded). Some clones in this sample may be carry-over from other donors' samples. The chain links TRBV10-3 to TRBJ2-3; D gene ambiguous. The specimen comprised cultured CD8+ T cells from PBMCs, sampled from culture after CMV antigen stimulation. In DNA, the CDR3 is TGTGCCATCAGTGATGACGATCGGAACACAGATACGCAGTATTTT. Translated, it gives CAISDDDRNTDTQYF.